This T cell receptor beta chain originates from a study of cytomegalovirus exposure and HLA in healthy donors. General study points: Reports indicated that the classifier achieved high specificity and sensitivity in diagnosing cytomegalovirus status. Most sequenced TCRs were rare (though some public TCRs occurred in many donors). The study labeled around 160 TCR beta chains cytomegalovirus-associated. In vitro data verified a few CMV-associated chains as specific for CMV antigens.

This clone has only one observation. The antigen remains unidentified. Profiling relied on immunoSEQ multiplex PCR, and the TCRdb table lists in-frame clones only, not all of them. The repertoire holds under 150,000 clones, with 85% to 90% as singletons. Trimming shortened V by 3 bases and J by 7 bases, and 13 bases separated the two germline ends. CDR1 and CDR2 (germline): SGHDT, YYEEEE. The CDR3 loop spans 14 amino acids. The material sequenced was PBMCs. This TCR was recovered from a man aged 18 to 35 in good health and CMV-seronegative. The genes are TRBV5-6 and TRBJ2-2; a weak D match, TRBD1 (6 bases). CDR3 protein: CASSSGTRSGELFF. CDR3 nucleotide sequence: TGTGCCAGCAGCTCTGGGACACGGAGCGGGGAGCTGTTTTTT. The full variable domain, with the rest looked up from reference TRBV5-6 and TRBJ2-2, is DAGVTQSPTHLIKTRGQQVTLRCSPKSGHDTVSWYQQALGQGPQFIFQYYEEEERQRGNFPDRFSGHQFPNYSSELNVNALLLGDSALYLCASSSGTRSGELFFGEGSRLTVL.